Listed below are T cell receptor beta chains from one sample, sequenced in a study of lymphopenia after photon versus proton radiotherapy. Some clones are missing from TCRdb's copy, which holds only in-frame ones; the method was immunoSEQ multiplex PCR. The sample shows roughly 63,000 clones, 65% to 85% of them seen only once. Sequenced material: peripheral blood, taken from a patient treated with proton-based radiotherapy. The receptor set was obtained from a man aged 55 to 69 with pancreatic cancer. Both conserved end residues are part of each CDR3. The order of the fields is J gene, D gene, V gene, CDR3 protein. A D gene is named only where the DNA matches it firmly.

J: TRBJ1-1
D: -
V: TRBV7-9
CDR3: CASSFYTGTNTEAFF

J: TRBJ2-1
D: -
V: TRBV5-4
CDR3: CASSTTSLSSNEQFF

J: TRBJ2-7
D: -
V: TRBV28
CDR3: CASSTIGQRPLEQYF

J: TRBJ1-1
D: -
V: TRBV4-1
CDR3: CASSQDRGNTEAFF

J: TRBJ2-1
D: TRBD2
V: TRBV7-9
CDR3: CASSLEGQGGRQFF

J: TRBJ2-7
D: TRBD1
V: TRBV4-2
CDR3: CASSQVQGGYEQYF

J: TRBJ1-3
D: -
V: TRBV18
CDR3: CASSPKNFSGNTIYF

J: TRBJ2-5
D: -
V: TRBV5-1
CDR3: CASGDRRELETQYF

J: TRBJ2-7
D: -
V: TRBV2
CDR3: CASSEPTSEQYF

J: TRBJ2-1
D: TRBD2
V: TRBV15
CDR3: CATSRDPAGASVGNEQFF

J: TRBJ1-1
D: TRBD1
V: TRBV29-1
CDR3: CSAGQGREKYEAFF

J: TRBJ2-3
D: -
V: TRBV11-3
CDR3: CASSQSPGRGYTDTQYF

J: TRBJ1-5
D: -
V: TRBV30
CDR3: CAWSVPGLQGSQPQHF

J: TRBJ2-3
D: TRBD2
V: TRBV7-8
CDR3: CASSLAALAGVTDTQYF

J: TRBJ1-4
D: -
V: TRBV7-9
CDR3: CASRPQKRGINEKLFF

J: TRBJ2-5
D: TRBD2
V: TRBV7-2
CDR3: CASSLRPSGSRGAQETQYF

J: TRBJ2-3
D: TRBD2
V: TRBV30
CDR3: CAWSKGLADSTDTQYF

J: -
D: -
V: TRBV5-1
CDR3: CASSPHVPGTGTRYEQYF

J: TRBJ1-5
D: -
V: TRBV19
CDR3: CASSRAAYNQPQHF

J: TRBJ2-1
D: -
V: TRBV6-5
CDR3: CASKIDFYNEQFF

J: TRBJ2-5
D: TRBD2
V: TRBV5-8
CDR3: CASSQYRTSGETQYF

J: TRBJ2-5
D: -
V: TRBV2
CDR3: CASSVQGLKTQYF

J: TRBJ2-7
D: -
V: TRBV6-5
CDR3: CAVRTSYEQYF

J: TRBJ1-1
D: -
V: TRBV19
CDR3: CATTGRVLTEAFF

J: TRBJ1-5
D: -
V: TRBV5-4
CDR3: CASSLWEQGNQPQHF

J: TRBJ2-2
D: -
V: TRBV18
CDR3: CASSPLMSGVTGELFF

J: TRBJ2-3
D: TRBD2
V: TRBV18
CDR3: CASSPSLAGITDTQYF

J: TRBJ2-7
D: -
V: TRBV18
CDR3: CASSPAFPEQYF

J: TRBJ2-5
D: TRBD2
V: TRBV6-5
CDR3: CASSSGLADQETQYF

J: TRBJ2-1
D: -
V: TRBV7-2
CDR3: CASSFAGLVNEQFF

J: TRBJ2-7
D: TRBD1
V: TRBV5-4
CDR3: CASSGHRGEQYF

J: TRBJ2-3
D: -
V: TRBV7-9
CDR3: CASSPLSRPDTDTQYF

J: TRBJ2-6
D: -
V: TRBV5-1
CDR3: CASSPGPPSRFTGANVLTF

J: TRBJ1-1
D: -
V: TRBV5-5
CDR3: CASSPAGQTMNTEAFF

J: TRBJ2-3
D: TRBD1
V: TRBV6-1
CDR3: CASRRGLTDTQYF

J: TRBJ2-3
D: -
V: TRBV27
CDR3: CASSLNSQSTDTQYF

J: TRBJ1-4
D: -
V: TRBV6-5
CDR3: CASSYSGATNEKLFF

J: TRBJ1-1
D: TRBD1
V: TRBV19
CDR3: CASSIQGVRGTEAFF

J: TRBJ2-7
D: -
V: TRBV18
CDR3: CASSGGIAYEQYF

J: TRBJ1-2
D: -
V: TRBV11-2
CDR3: CASSLRGPNYGYTF

J: TRBJ1-1
D: TRBD1
V: TRBV29-1
CDR3: CSVAPGTAAFF

J: TRBJ2-1
D: -
V: TRBV2
CDR3: CASSEGVGQQFF

J: TRBJ2-1
D: -
V: TRBV4-2
CDR3: CASSQGLGDEQFF

J: TRBJ2-2
D: -
V: TRBV10-2
CDR3: CASSVQSPGELFF

J: TRBJ2-2
D: -
V: TRBV15
CDR3: CATSRDFRGPPNTGELFF

J: TRBJ2-2
D: -
V: TRBV12-1
CDR3: CASSFGLAEGIGELFF

J: TRBJ1-2
D: -
V: TRBV2
CDR3: CASSEEYGYTF

J: TRBJ1-1
D: -
V: TRBV7-2
CDR3: CASSLSALIGTEAFF

J: TRBJ2-7
D: -
V: TRBV27
CDR3: CASSLTVRDEQYF

J: TRBJ2-2
D: -
V: TRBV27
CDR3: CASSSPRVSGELFF

J: TRBJ2-7
D: -
V: TRBV10-3
CDR3: CAISGVLYEQYF

J: TRBJ2-7
D: -
V: TRBV28
CDR3: CASSSLPRRGCTYEQYF